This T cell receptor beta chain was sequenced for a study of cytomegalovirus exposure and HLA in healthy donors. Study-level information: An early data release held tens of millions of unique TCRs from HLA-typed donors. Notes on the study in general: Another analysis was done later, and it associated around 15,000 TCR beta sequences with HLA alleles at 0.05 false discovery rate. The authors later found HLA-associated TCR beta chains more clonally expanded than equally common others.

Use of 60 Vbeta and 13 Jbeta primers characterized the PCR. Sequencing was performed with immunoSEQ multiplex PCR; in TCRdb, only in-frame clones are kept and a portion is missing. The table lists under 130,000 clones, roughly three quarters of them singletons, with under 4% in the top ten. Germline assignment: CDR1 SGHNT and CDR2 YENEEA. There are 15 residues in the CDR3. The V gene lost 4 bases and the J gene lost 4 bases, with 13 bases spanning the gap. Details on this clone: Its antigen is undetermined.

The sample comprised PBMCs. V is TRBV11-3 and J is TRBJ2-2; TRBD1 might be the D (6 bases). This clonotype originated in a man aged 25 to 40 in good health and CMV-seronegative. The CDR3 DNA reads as TGTGCCAGCAGCTCCACGACAGGTCTCACCGGGGAGCTGTTTTTT. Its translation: CASSSTTGLTGELFF.